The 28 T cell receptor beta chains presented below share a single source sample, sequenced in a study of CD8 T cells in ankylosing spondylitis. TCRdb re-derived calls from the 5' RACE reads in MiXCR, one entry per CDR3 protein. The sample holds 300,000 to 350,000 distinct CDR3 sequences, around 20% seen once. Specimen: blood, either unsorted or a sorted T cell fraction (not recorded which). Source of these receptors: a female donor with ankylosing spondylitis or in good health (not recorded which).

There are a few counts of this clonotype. For the CDR3, the DNA is TGTGCCAGCAGCTTAGCAGGGACCGGGGCCAACGTCCTGACTTTC. This codes for CASSLAGTGANVLTF. This sequence joins TRBV7-2 and TRBJ2-6; perhaps D is TRBD1 or TRBD2 (5 bases each). The CDR3 is 15 amino acids. Germline values: CDR1 SGHTA, CDR2 FQGNSA. V was trimmed by 0 bases and J by 4 bases, leaving 7 bases between them.

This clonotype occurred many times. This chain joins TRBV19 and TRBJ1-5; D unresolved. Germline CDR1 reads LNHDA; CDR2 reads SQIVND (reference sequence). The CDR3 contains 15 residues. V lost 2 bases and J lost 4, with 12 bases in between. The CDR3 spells CASSIKGLRNQPQHF. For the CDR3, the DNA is TGTGCCAGTAGTATAAAGGGATTGCGGAATCAGCCCCAGCATTTT.

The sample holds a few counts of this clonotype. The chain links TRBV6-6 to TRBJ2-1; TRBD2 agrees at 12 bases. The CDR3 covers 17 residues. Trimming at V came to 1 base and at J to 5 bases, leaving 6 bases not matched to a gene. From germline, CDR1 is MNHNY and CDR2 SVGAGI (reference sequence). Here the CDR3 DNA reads TGTGCCAGCAGTTACTTAACGGGACTAGCGGGTCACAATGAGCAGTTCTTC. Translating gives CASSYLTGLAGHNEQFF.

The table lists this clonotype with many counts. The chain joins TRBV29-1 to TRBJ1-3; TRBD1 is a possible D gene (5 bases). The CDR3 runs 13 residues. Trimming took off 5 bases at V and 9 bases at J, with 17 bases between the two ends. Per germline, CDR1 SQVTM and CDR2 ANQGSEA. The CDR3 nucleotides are TGCAGCGTTTCATTTGGGGGGTCAAGCACCATATATTTT. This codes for CSVSFGGSSTIYF.

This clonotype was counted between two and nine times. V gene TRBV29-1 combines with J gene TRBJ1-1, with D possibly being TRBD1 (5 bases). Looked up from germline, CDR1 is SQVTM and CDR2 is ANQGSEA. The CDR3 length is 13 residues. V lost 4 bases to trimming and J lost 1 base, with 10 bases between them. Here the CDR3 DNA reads TGCAGCGTTGTAGCCGGGACGAACACTGAAGCTTTCTTT. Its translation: CSVVAGTNTEAFF.

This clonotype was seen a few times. The CDR3 protein is CASSLPGRDTEAFF. The CDR3, as DNA: TGTGCCAGCAGTTTACCGGGGCGGGACACTGAAGCTTTCTTT. The chain is built from TRBV12-3 or TRBV12-4 and TRBJ1-1, with D maybe TRBD1 (5 bases). The ends were cut back, 2 bases at V and 3 bases at J, with 10 bases in the middle. The CDR3 contains 14 residues.

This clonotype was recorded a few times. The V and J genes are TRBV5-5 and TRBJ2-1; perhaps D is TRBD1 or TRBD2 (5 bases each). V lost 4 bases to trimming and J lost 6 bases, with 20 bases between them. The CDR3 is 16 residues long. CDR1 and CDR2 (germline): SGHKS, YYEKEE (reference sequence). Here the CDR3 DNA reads TGTGCCAGCAGCCTCGGGGACGGGATTCGCCGCAATGAGCAGTTCTTC. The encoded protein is CASSLGDGIRRNEQFF.

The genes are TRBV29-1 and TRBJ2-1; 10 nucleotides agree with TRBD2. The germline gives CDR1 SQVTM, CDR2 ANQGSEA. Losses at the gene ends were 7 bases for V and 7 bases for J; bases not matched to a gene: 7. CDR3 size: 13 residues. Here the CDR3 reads CSGRASGSNEQFF. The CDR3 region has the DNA TGCAGCGGGAGGGCTAGCGGGAGTAATGAGCAGTTCTTC.

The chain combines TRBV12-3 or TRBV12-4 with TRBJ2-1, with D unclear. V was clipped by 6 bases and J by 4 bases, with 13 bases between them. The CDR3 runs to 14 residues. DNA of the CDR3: TGTGCCAGCAGACCTCGGACGTTTTACAATGAGCAGTTCTTC. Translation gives CASRPRTFYNEQFF.

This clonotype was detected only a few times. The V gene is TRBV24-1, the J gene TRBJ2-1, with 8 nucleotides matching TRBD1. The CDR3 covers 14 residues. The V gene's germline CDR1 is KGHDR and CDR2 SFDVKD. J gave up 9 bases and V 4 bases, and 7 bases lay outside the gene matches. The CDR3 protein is CATSESSRGREQFF. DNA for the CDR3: TGTGCCACCAGTGAATCATCCAGGGGGCGTGAGCAGTTCTTC.

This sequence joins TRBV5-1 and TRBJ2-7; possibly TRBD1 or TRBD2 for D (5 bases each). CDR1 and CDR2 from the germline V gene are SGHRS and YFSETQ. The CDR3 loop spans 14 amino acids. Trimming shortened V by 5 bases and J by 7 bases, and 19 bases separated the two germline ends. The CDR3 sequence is CASSSDGTAEEQYF. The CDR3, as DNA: TGCGCCAGCAGTTCGGATGGGACCGCGGAGGAGCAGTACTTC.

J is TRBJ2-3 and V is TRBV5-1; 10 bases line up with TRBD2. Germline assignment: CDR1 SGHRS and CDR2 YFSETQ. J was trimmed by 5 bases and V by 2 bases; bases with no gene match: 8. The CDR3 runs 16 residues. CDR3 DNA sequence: TGCGCCAGCAGCTTCCCAAGCGGGAGGGCCGGAGATACGCAGTATTTT. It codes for CASSFPSGRAGDTQYF.

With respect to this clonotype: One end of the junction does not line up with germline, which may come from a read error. The CDR3 DNA reads TGTGCTAGTGGTTTGCTCCCGGGGACTTCCTACGAGCAGCACTTC. Translation: CASGLLPGTSYEQHF. The rearrangement links TRBV12-5 to TRBJ2-7; D is possibly TRBD2 (6 bases). This CDR3 contains 15 residues. Germline-derived CDR1 and CDR2 are LGHNT and FRNRAP.

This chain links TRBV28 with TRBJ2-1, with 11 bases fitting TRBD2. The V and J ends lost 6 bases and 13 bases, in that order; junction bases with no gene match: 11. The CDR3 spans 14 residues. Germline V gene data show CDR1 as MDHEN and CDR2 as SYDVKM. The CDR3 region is CASRAALAGESQFF. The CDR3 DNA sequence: TGTGCCAGCAGAGCAGCACTAGCGGGAGAATCTCAGTTCTTC.

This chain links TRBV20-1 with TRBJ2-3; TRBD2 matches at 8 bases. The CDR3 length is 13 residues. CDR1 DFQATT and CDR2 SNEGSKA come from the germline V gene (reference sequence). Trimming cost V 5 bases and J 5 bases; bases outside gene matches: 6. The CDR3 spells CSAVTSDRDTQYF. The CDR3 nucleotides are TGCAGTGCTGTGACTAGCGATAGAGATACGCAGTATTTT.

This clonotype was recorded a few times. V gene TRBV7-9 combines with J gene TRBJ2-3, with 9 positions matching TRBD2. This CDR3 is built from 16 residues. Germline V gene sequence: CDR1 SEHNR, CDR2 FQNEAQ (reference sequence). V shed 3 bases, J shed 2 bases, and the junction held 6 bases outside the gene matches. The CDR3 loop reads CASSLAREGITDTQYF. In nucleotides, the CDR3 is TGTGCCAGCAGCTTGGCGCGGGAGGGAATCACAGATACGCAGTATTTT.

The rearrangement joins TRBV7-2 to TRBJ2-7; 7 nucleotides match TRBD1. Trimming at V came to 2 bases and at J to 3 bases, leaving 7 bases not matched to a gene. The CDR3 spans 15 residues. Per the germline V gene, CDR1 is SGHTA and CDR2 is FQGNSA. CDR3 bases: TGTGCCAGCAGCTTAAGAGGGGGCGAATTCTACGAGCAGTACTTC. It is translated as CASSLRGGEFYEQYF. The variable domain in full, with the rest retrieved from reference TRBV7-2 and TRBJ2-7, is GAGVSQSPSNKVTEKGKDVELRCDPISGHTALYWYRQSLGQGLEFLIYFQGNSAPDKSGLPSDRFSAERTGGSVSTLTIQRTQQEDSAVYLCASSLRGGEFYEQYFGPGTRLTVT.

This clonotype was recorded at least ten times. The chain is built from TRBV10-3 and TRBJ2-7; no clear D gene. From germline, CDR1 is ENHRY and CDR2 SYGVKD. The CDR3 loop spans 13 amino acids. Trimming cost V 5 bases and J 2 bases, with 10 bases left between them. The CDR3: CAISSLAAYEQYF. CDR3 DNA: TGTGCCATCAGTTCCTTAGCTGCCTACGAGCAGTACTTC.

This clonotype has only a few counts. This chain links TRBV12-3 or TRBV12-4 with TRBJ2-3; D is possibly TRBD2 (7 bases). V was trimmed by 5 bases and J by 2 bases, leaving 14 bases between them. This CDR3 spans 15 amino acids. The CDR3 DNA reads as TGTGCCAGCAGTGCTCGGGGGGCTACCACAGATACGCAGTATTTT. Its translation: CASSARGATTDTQYF.

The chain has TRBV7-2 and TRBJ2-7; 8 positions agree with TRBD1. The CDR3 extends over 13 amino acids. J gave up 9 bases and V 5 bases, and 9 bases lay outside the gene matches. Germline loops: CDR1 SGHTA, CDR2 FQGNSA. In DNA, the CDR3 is TGTGCCAGCAGCCAACACCCTGGACAGGGGCAGTACTTC. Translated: CASSQHPGQGQYF.

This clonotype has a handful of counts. Here the CDR3 reads CASSLRLAGGPGDEQFF. Written as DNA, the CDR3 is TGCGCCAGCAGCCTCAGACTAGCGGGAGGGCCAGGGGATGAGCAGTTCTTC. This sequence joins TRBV4-3 and TRBJ2-1; 14 bases align to TRBD2. Germline lookup yields CDR1 LGHNA and CDR2 YSLEER. The CDR3 sequence is 17 residues long. The trim removed 4 bases at V and 8 bases at J, leaving 10 bases unmatched.

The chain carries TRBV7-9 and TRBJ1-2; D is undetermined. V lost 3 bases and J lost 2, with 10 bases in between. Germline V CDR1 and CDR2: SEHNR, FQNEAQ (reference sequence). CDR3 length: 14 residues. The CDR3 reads CASSLMGSNYGYTF. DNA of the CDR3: TGTGCCAGCAGCTTGATGGGGTCCAACTATGGCTACACCTTC.

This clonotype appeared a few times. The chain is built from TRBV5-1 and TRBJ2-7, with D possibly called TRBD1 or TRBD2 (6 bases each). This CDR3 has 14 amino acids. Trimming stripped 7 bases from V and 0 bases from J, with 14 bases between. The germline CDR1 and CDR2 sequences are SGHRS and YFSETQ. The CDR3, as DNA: TGCGCCAGCGCCACGGGGGACAACTCCTACGAGCAGTACTTC. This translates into CASATGDNSYEQYF.

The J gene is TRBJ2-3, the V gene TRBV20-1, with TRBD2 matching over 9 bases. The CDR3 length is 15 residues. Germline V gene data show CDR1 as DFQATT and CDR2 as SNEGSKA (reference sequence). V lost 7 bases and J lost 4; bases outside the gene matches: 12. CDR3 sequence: CSGIKGTSPADTQYF. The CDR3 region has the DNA TGCAGTGGGATTAAGGGGACTAGCCCCGCAGATACGCAGTATTTT.

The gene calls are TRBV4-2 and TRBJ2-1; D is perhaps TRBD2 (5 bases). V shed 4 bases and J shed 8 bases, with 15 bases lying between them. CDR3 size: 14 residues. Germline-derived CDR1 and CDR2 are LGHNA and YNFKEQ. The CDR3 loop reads CASSRETPGDEQFF. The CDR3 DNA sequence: TGTGCCAGCAGCCGAGAGACTCCCGGGGATGAGCAGTTCTTC.

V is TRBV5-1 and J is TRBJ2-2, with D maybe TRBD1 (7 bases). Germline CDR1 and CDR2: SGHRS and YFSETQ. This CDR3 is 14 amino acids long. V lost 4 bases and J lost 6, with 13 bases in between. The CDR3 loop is CASSRDSGPGELFF. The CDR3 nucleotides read TGCGCCAGCAGCAGGGACAGCGGGCCCGGGGAGCTGTTTTTT.

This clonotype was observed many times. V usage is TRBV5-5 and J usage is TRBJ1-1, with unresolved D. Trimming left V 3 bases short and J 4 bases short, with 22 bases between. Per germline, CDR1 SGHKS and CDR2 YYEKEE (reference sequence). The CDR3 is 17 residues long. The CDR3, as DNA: TGTGCCAGCAGCTCAAGAACGGCTGCACTGTTCGGCACTGAAGCTTTCTTT. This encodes CASSSRTAALFGTEAFF.

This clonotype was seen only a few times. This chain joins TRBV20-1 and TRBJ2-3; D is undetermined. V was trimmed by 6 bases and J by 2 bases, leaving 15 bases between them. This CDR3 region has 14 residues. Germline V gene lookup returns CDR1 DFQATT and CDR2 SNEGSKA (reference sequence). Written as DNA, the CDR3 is TGCAGTGCCCTACCGCAATCCCTCACAGATACGCAGTATTTT. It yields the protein CSALPQSLTDTQYF.